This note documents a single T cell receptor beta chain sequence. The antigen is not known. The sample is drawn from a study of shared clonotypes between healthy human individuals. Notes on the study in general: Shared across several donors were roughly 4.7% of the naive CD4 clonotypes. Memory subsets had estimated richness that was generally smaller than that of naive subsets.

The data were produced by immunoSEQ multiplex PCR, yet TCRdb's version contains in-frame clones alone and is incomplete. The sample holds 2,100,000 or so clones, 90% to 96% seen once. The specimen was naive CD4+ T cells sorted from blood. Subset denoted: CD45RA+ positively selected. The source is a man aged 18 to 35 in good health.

CDR3 loop: CASSSDRWGSYTF. DNA for the CDR3: TGTGCCAGCAGTTCCGACAGATGGGGGAGCTACACCTTC. V and J are TRBV6-1 and TRBJ1-2; D is possibly TRBD1 (5 bases). This CDR3 region has 13 residues. CDR1 MNHNS and CDR2 SASEGT come from the germline V gene. V dropped 5 bases and J dropped 9 bases, with 16 bases sitting between them.